Listed below are T cell receptor beta chains from one sample, sequenced in a study of control samples from healthy donors and cancer patients. Sequencing was performed with immunoSEQ multiplex PCR; in TCRdb, only in-frame clones are kept and a portion is missing. The sample holds 150,000 to 200,000 clones, 94% seen once. Input material: blood. The receptors here all came from a woman aged 18-35 years in good health. Both conserved end residues are trimmed from each CDR3. The D gene is left open where the match is weak.

length | V | D | CDR3
14 | TRBV27 | TRBD2 | ASSLYGTSGTDTQY
12 | TRBV11-3 | . | ASSIRDNYNEQF
12 | TRBV4-2 | TRBD1 | ASSLGQESSGYT
13 | TRBV4-1 | . | ASSQLAAGDGGYT
17 | TRBV10-3 | . | AISESHRDSISSNQPQH
14 | TRBV7-3 | . | ASRPGHLSSYNEQF
14 | TRBV7-2 | TRBD2 | ASSLEFGSGEKTQY
15 | TRBV19 | TRBD1 | ASSVKVTGVVGQPQH
13 | TRBV5-1 | . | ASSLLSSRDTEAF
12 | TRBV6-4 | TRBD1 | ASSDGTEDSPLH
13 | TRBV5-1 | TRBD1 | ASSSGTGIGGELF
15 | TRBV3-1/TRBV3-2 | TRBD1 | ASSLQGLNTALYGYT
13 | TRBV2 | . | ASGEDLFVQETQY
11 | TRBV10-1 | . | ASTPGDNTEAF
12 | TRBV27 | . | ASSVGGGGNTIY
12 | TRBV10-3 | . | AIRGTESSYEQY
13 | TRBV19 | . | ASSILGGSNQPQH
12 | TRBV19 | TRBD1 | ASRSPGQTTEAF
12 | TRBV19 | . | ASSRAGMNTEAF
13 | TRBV25-1 | . | ASSEFRGAGETQY
12 | TRBV19 | . | ASSIDPDYNEQF
19 | TRBV7-8 | . | ASSLDEVGLVGGGRGNTIY
11 | TRBV2 | . | ASAVLRNQPQH
13 | TRBV7-2 | . | ASRPSRGSYNEQF
12 | TRBV18 | TRBD2 | ASSPVAGYNEQF
10 | TRBV3-1/TRBV3-2 | . | ASSQGNSPLH
13 | TRBV6-5 | . | ASSHRVSSSYEQY
11 | TRBV28 | . | ASSPPSATEAF
14 | TRBV7-2 | TRBD2 | ASSLTTGGRAGEQY
12 | TRBV14 | TRBD1 | ASSLQGWGYEQY
12 | TRBV3-1/TRBV3-2 | . | ASSQDSGTHGYT
13 | TRBV19 | . | ASSIAGGALTEAF
11 | TRBV5-5 | . | ASSSRGAYGYT
14 | TRBV7-6 | . | ASSLAPGTSNTEAF
13 | TRBV24-1 | TRBD1 | ATSAAGQGSRGYT
11 | TRBV7-2 | . | ASSSPAGDTQY
13 | TRBV7-9 | . | ASSREGTRNTEAF
12 | TRBV7-9 | TRBD1 | ASSRTGLNTEAF
12 | TRBV28 | . | ASSKGGAVSEAF
13 | TRBV28 | . | ATVLGPPSDYGYT